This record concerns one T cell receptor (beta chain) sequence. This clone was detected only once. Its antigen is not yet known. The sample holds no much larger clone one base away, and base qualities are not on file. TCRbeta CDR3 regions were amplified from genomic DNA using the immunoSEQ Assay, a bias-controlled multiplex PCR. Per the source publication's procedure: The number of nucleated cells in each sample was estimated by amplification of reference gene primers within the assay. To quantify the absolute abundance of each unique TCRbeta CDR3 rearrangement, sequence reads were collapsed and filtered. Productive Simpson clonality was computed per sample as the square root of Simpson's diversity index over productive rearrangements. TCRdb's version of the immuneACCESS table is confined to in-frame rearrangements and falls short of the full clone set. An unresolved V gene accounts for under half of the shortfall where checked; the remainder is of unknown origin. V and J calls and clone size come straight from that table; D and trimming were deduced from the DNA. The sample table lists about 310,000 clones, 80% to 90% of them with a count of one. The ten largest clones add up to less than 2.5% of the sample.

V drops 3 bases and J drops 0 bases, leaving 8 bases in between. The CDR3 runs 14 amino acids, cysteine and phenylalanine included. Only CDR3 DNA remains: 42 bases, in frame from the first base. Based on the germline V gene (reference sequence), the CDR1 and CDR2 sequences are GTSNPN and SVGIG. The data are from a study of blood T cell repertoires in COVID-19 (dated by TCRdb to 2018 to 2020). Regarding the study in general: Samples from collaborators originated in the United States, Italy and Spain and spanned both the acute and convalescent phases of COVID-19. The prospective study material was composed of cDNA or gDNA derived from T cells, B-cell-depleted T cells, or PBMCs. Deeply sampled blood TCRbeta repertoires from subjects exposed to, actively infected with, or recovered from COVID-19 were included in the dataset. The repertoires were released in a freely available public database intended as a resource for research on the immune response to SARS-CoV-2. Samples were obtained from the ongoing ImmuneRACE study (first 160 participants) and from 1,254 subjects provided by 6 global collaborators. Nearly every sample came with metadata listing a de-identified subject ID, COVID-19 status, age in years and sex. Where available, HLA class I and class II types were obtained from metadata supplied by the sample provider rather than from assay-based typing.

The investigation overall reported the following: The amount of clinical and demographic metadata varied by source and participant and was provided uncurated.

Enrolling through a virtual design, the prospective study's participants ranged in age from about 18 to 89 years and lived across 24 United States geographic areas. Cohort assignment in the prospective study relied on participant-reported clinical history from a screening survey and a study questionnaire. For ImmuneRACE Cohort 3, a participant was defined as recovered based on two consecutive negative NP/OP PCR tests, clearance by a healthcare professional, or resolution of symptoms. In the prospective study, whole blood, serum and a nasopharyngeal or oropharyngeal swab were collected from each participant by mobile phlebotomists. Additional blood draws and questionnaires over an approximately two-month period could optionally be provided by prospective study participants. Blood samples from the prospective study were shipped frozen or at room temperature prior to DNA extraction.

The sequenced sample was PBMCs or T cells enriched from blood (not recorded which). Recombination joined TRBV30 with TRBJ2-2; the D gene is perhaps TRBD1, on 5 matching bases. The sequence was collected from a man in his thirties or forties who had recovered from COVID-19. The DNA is TGTGCCTGGAGAAGGGGTCCGAACACCGGGGAGCTGTTTTTT. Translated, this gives CAWRRGPNTGELFF.